These 19 T cell receptor beta chains were all obtained from the same sample, sequenced in a study of T-cell memory formation after mild COVID-19. MiXCR, applied by TCRdb to the 5' RACE reads, yields one record per CDR3 protein. The table has more than 100,000 distinct CDR3 sequences, more than 15% seen once. The specimen was PBMCs or a T cell subset sorted from them (not recorded which). All receptors come from a young man who had mild COVID-19 (a few samples of this study predate the infection). Cell type and time point are not known.

This chain links TRBV19 with TRBJ2-7, with D hard to call. The germline V gene encodes CDR1 LNHDA and CDR2 SQIVND (reference sequence). Trimming removed 4 bases at V and 5 bases at J, with 9 bases between. The CDR3 spans 12 residues. CDR3 bases: TGTGCCAGTAGTAGAGTCAGAAACGAGCAGTACGTC. Protein: CASSRVRNEQYV.

The gene calls are TRBV10-3 and TRBJ1-4; D ambiguous. The germline V and J ends were trimmed by 3 bases and 8 bases, with 7 bases remaining between them. The germline V gene encodes CDR1 ENHRY and CDR2 SYGVKD. CDR3 length equals 12 residues. The DNA for the CDR3 is TGTGCCATCAGTGACGGGCAGGAAAAACTGTTTTTT. Residues: CAISDGQEKLFF.

The sample holds a few counts of this clonotype. The chain uses TRBV27 and TRBJ2-5; weak D call: TRBD2 (5 bases). From germline, CDR1 is MNHEY and CDR2 SMNVEV (reference sequence). The CDR3 has 14 residues. With 5 bases removed from V and 1 base from J, the gap between germline ends came to 11 bases. The CDR3 DNA follows: TGTGCCAGCAGTGCAGACTACACCCAAGAGACCCAGTACTTC. It is translated as CASSADYTQETQYF.

The table lists this clonotype with a count of one. The V and J genes are TRBV6-5 and TRBJ2-7; possible D gene TRBD1, 6 bases. CDR3 length: 13 residues. V lost 5 bases, J lost 5 bases, and 13 bases lay in between. The germline V gene encodes CDR1 MNHEY and CDR2 SVGAGI. In DNA, the CDR3 is TGTGCCAGCAGTCGCGCAGGGGTCCACGAGCAGTACTTC. This codes for CASSRAGVHEQYF.

This clonotype was detected many times. The DNA of the CDR3 is TGTGCCAGCAGCCCTCATACTAGCGGGGGCGTCACCGGGGAGCTGTTTTTT. Its protein is CASSPHTSGGVTGELFF. The V gene is TRBV3-1, the J gene TRBJ2-2; 11 bases fit TRBD2. This CDR3 has 17 amino acids. Per the germline V gene, CDR1 is LGHDT and CDR2 is YNNKEL (reference sequence). The V and J ends lost 4 bases and 4 bases, in that order; junction bases with no gene match: 8.

This clonotype has only a few counts. V gene TRBV6-6 combines with J gene TRBJ1-2; 7 bases fit TRBD1. The trim removed 5 bases at V and 2 bases at J, leaving 5 bases unmatched. Germline assignment: CDR1 MNHNY and CDR2 SVGAGI (reference sequence). The CDR3 is 14 residues long. The CDR3 sequence: CASSAQGQNYGYTF. CDR3 DNA sequence: TGTGCCAGCAGTGCACAGGGGCAGAACTATGGCTACACCTTC.

This rearrangement joins TRBV5-6 to TRBJ2-5; D is ambiguous. The CDR3 extends over 12 amino acids. Trimming removed 1 base at V and 4 bases at J, with 5 bases between. The V gene's germline CDR1 is SGHDT and CDR2 YYEEEE. Here the CDR3 reads CASSLSVETQYF. As DNA, the CDR3 is TGTGCCAGCAGCTTGTCGGTAGAGACCCAGTACTTC.

This clonotype was counted between two and nine times. The chain carries TRBV5-1 and TRBJ2-7; 7 bases line up with TRBD1. The CDR3 sequence is 15 residues long. Germline-derived CDR1 and CDR2 are SGHRS and YFSETQ. The junction had 3 bases not matched to a gene; V was cut back by 0 bases and J by 0 bases. The CDR3 region is CASSLGQGRSYEQYV. CDR3 nucleotides: TGCGCCAGCAGCTTGGGACAGGGCCGCTCCTACGAGCAGTACGTC.

This clonotype appeared many times. V is TRBV12-3 or TRBV12-4 and J is TRBJ2-1; D is unresolved. Trimming stripped 6 bases from V and 12 bases from J, with 24 bases between. This CDR3 has 15 residues. The CDR3 reads CASSRHGVGRLGQFF. For the CDR3, the DNA is TGTGCCAGCAGCCGCCACGGTGTGGGCCGTCTCGGGCAGTTCTTC.

The J gene is TRBJ1-6, the V gene TRBV12-3 or TRBV12-4; D is uncertain. Trimming removed 7 bases at V and 9 bases at J, with 13 bases between. This CDR3 region has 13 residues. The CDR3 here is CASMFSLGSPLHF. CDR3 in DNA: TGTGCCAGCATGTTTAGTTTGGGTTCACCCCTCCACTTT.

This clonotype occurred many times. This chain joins TRBV7-2 and TRBJ2-5; no clear D. Germline CDR1 reads SGHTA; CDR2 reads FQGNSA. There are 12 residues in the CDR3. Trimming cost V 1 base and J 4 bases, with 4 bases left between them. CDR3 amino acids: CASSLGRETQYF. For the CDR3, the DNA is TGTGCCAGCAGCTTAGGCAGAGAGACCCAGTACTTC.

This clonotype has just a few counts. This chain links TRBV29-1 with TRBJ2-3; 11 bases line up with TRBD1. There are 13 residues in the CDR3. CDR1 SQVTM and CDR2 ANQGSEA come from the germline V gene. V lost 6 bases and J lost 5; bases outside the gene matches: 4. This CDR3 is CSVDRGQGDTQYF. In DNA, the CDR3 is TGCAGCGTGGACAGGGGGCAGGGAGATACGCAGTATTTT.

This clonotype was found a few times. The CDR3 nucleotides are TGCGCCAGCAGCAAAGGGACGGGGGCCTACGAGCAGTACTTC. Translating gives CASSKGTGAYEQYF. The chain couples TRBV4-1 to TRBJ2-7; possibly TRBD2 for D (6 bases). V was shortened by 5 bases and J by 2 bases, with 13 bases between the two germline ends. The germline V gene encodes CDR1 MGHRA and CDR2 YSYEKL. CDR3 length: 14 residues.

The rearrangement uses TRBV7-9 and TRBJ1-2; 7 bases fit TRBD1. The CDR3 has 14 residues. V shed 5 bases and J 8 bases; nucleotides not matched to a gene: 11. Germline CDR1 and CDR2: SEHNR and FQNEAQ (reference sequence). CDR3 DNA sequence: TGTGCCAGCAGCCTCGGGACAGCACCGGGCGGCTACACCTTC. This sequence encodes CASSLGTAPGGYTF.

This clonotype was seen a few times. This chain connects TRBV18 to TRBJ2-3; TRBD1 matches at 9 bases. The CDR3 has 16 amino acids. Per the germline V gene, CDR1 is KGHSH and CDR2 is LQKENI. After removal of 2 bases from V and 3 bases from J, the junction contained 6 bases not matched to a gene. The CDR3 is CASSPSGQGLTDTQYF. The CDR3 coding sequence is TGTGCCAGCTCACCATCGGGACAGGGTCTGACAGATACGCAGTATTTT. The variable domain in full, completed from reference TRBV18 and TRBJ2-3, reads NAGVMQNPRHLVRRRGQEARLRCSPMKGHSHVYWYRQLPEEGLKFMVYLQKENIIDESGMPKERFSAEFPKEGPSILRIQQVVRGDSAAYFCASSPSGQGLTDTQYFGPGTRLTVL.

In its sample, this clonotype was seen a few times. No conserved phenylalanine or tryptophan ends this CDR3, so it is likely a read error. The chain recombines TRBV6-2 or TRBV6-3 with TRBJ1-2; D ambiguous. V was pared by 7 bases and J by 4 bases, with 19 bases between. Germline CDR1 MNHEY, CDR2 SVGEGT. The CDR3 covers 15 residues. CDR3 amino acids: CASTSRGGTIYGYTL. CDR3 bases: TGTGCCAGCACCTCCAGAGGCGGTACCATCTATGGCTACACCTTA.

This sequence joins TRBV10-2 and TRBJ1-2, with unresolved D. There are 12 residues in the CDR3. The germline CDR1 and CDR2 sequences are WSHSY and SAAADI. The V end was cut by 1 base, the J end by 8 bases, with 8 bases between. DNA for the CDR3: TGCGCCAGCAGTGAGTGGGAAATGGGCTACACCTTC. Translation gives CASSEWEMGYTF.

V gene TRBV10-3 combines with J gene TRBJ1-1; maybe TRBD1 (5 bases). This CDR3 comprises 13 residues. Between the trimmed V and J ends, which lost 11 bases and 3 bases, there was a span of 16 bases. Germline V CDR1 and CDR2: ENHRY, SYGVKD. CDR3 region: CAVSDLGDTEAFF. The DNA for the CDR3 is TGTGCCGTCTCGGACCTAGGGGACACTGAAGCTTTCTTT.

The V call is TRBV11-2, the J call TRBJ2-2; 15 bases fit TRBD2. V shed 5 bases and J 6 bases; nucleotides not matched to a gene: 4. The germline CDR1 and CDR2 sequences are SGHAT and FQNNGV. CDR3 size: 16 residues. This chain's CDR3 is CASSRGTSGGSGELFF. DNA of the CDR3: TGTGCCAGCAGCCGGGGGACTAGCGGGGGGTCCGGGGAGCTGTTTTTT. Combining the CDR3 with reference TRBV11-2 and TRBJ2-2 gives the whole variable domain EAGVAQSPRYKIIEKRQSVAFWCNPISGHATLYWYQQILGQGPKLLIQFQNNGVVDDSQLPKDRFSAERLKGVDSTLKIQPAKLEDSAVYLCASSRGTSGGSGELFFGEGSRLTVL.